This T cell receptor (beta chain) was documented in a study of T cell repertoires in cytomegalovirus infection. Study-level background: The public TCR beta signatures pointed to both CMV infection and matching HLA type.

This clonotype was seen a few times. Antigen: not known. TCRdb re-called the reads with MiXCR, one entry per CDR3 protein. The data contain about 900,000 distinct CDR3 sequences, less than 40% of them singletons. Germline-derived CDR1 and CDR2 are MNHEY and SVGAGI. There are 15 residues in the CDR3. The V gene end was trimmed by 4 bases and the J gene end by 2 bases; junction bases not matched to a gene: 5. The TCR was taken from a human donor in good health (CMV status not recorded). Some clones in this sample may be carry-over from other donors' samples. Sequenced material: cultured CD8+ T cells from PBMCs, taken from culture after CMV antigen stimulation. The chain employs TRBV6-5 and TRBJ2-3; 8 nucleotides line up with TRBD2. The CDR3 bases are TGTGCCAGCAGTTGGGGGACTAGGGCCACAGATACGCAGTATTTT. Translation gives CASSWGTRATDTQYF.